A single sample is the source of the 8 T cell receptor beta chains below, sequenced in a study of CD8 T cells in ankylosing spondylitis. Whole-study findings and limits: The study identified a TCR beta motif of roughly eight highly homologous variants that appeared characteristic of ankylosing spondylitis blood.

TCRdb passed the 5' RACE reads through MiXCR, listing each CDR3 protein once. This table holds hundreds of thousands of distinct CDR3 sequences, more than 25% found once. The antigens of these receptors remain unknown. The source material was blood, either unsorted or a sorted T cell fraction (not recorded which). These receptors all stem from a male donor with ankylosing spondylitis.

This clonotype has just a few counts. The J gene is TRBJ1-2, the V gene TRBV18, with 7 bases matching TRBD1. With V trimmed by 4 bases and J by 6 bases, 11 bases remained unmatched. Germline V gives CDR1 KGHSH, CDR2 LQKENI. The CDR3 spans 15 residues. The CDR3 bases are TGTGCCAGCTCACAAATAGACAGGGCGTCCGATGGCTACACCTTC. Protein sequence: CASSQIDRASDGYTF. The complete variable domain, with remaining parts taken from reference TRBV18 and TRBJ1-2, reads NAGVMQNPRHLVRRRGQEARLRCSPMKGHSHVYWYRQLPEEGLKFMVYLQKENIIDESGMPKERFSAEFPKEGPSILRIQQVVRGDSAAYFCASSQIDRASDGYTFGSGTRLTVV.

CDR3 DNA sequence: TGCGCCAGCAGAGCCGGGACAGGGGGCGATGGGAACATTCAGTACTTC. It is translated as CASRAGTGGDGNIQYF. The chain carries TRBV5-1 and TRBJ2-4; 12 nucleotides match TRBD1. The V gene's germline CDR1 is SGHRS and CDR2 YFSETQ. The J segment lost 7 bases and the V segment lost 5 bases, leaving 10 bases of the junction unmatched. The CDR3 length is 16 residues.

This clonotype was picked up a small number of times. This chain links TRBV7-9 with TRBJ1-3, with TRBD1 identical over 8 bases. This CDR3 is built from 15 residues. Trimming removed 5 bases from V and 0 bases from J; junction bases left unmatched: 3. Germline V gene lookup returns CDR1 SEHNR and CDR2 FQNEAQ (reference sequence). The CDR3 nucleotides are TGTGCCAGCAGCCGACAGGGGACCTCTGGAAACACCATATATTTT. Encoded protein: CASSRQGTSGNTIYF.

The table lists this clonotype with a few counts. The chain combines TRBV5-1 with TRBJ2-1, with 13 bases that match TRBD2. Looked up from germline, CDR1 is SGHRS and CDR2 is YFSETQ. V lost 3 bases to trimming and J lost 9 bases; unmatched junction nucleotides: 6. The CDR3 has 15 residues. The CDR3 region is CASSSGLAGVAEQFF. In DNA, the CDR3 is TGCGCCAGCAGCTCCGGACTAGCGGGAGTGGCTGAGCAGTTCTTC.

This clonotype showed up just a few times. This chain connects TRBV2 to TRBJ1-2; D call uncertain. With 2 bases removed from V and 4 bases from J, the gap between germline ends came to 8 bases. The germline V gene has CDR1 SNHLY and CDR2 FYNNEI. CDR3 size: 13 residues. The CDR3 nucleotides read TGTGCCAGCAGTGAATACGGAAGCTATGGCTACACCTTC. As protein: CASSEYGSYGYTF.

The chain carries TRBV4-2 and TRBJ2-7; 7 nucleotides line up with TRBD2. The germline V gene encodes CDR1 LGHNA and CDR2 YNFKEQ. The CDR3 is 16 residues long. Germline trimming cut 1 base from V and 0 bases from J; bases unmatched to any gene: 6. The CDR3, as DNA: TGTGCCAGCAGCCAAGCTCTAGGGACTATCTCCTACGAGCAGTACTTC. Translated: CASSQALGTISYEQYF.

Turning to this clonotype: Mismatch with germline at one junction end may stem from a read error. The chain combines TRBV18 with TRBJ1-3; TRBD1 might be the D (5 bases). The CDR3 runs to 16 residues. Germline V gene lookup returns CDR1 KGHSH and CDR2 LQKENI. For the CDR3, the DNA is TGTGCCAGCTCCCCCGTAGGGGCTGAGACTGGAGACACCATATATTTT. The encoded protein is CASSPVGAETGDTIYF.

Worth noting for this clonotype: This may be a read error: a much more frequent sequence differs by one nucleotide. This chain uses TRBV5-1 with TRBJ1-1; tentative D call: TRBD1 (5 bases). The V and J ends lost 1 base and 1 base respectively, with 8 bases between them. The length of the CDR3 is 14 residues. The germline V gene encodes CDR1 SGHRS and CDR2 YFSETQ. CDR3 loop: CASSLQRGNTEAFF. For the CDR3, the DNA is TGCGCCAGCAGCTTGCAGAGGGGGAACACTGAAGCTTTCTTT. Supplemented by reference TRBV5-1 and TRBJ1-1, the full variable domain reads KAGVTQTPRYLIKTRGQQVTLSCSPISGHRSVSWYQQTPGQGLQFLFEYFSETQRNKGNFPGRFSGRQFSNSRSEMNVSTLELGDSALYLCASSLQRGNTEAFFGQGTRLTVV.